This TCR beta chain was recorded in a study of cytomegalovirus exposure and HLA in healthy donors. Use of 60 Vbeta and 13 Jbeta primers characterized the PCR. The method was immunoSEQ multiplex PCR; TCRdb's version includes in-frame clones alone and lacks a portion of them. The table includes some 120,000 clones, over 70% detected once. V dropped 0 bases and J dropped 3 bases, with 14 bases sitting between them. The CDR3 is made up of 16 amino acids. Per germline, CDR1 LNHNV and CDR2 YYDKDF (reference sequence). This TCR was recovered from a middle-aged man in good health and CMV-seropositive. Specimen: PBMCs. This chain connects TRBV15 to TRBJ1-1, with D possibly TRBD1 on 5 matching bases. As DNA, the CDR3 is TGTGCCACCAGCAGAGAGGGTATTGGCAGGGACACTGAAGCTTTCTTT. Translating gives CATSREGIGRDTEAFF.